This T cell receptor beta chain was documented in a study of identical twins. TCRdb called the 5' RACE reads again in MiXCR, with one record for every CDR3 protein. Altogether fewer than 900,000 distinct CDR3 sequences are present, around a sixth being singletons, with the ten largest covering approximately 14%. Germline V gives CDR1 SEHNR, CDR2 FQNEAQ (reference sequence). Trimming at V came to 4 bases and at J to 3 bases, leaving 7 bases not matched to a gene. CDR3 size: 16 residues. The data were also submitted as part of a second study, on T cells expressing NK-cell markers. That report notes: Alpha-beta TCR T cells were the sole sorting target in several experiments, owing to an anti-gamma-delta TCR antibody.

This TCR was sampled from a young woman in good health. The specimen was PBMCs. The J gene is TRBJ1-4, the V gene TRBV7-9; 8 nucleotides align to TRBD1. The CDR3 DNA reads as TGTGCCAGCAGCTCCGGGCAGGGGGCGTCTAATGAAAAACTGTTTTTT. It encodes CASSSGQGASNEKLFF. The full variable domain, with the rest looked up from reference TRBV7-9 and TRBJ1-4, is DTGVSQNPRHKITKRGQNVTFRCDPISEHNRLYWYRQTLGQGPEFLTYFQNEAQLEKSRLLSDRFSAERPKGSFSTLEIQRTEQGDSAMYLCASSSGQGASNEKLFFGSGTQLSVL.